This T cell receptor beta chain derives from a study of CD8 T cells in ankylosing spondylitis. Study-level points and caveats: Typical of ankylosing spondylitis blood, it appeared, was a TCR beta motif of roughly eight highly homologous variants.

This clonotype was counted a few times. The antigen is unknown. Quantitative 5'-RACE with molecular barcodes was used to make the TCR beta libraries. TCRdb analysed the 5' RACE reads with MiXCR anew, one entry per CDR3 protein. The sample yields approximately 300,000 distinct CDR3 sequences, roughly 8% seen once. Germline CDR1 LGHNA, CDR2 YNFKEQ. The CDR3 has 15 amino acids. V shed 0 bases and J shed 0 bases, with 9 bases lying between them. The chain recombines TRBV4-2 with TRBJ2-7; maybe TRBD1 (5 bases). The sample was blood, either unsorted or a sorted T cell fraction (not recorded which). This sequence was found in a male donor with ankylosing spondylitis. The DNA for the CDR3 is TGTGCCAGCAGCCAAGAAGACAGAAGCTCCTACGAGCAGTACTTC. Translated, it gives CASSQEDRSSYEQYF.